This T cell receptor (beta chain) was observed in a study of T-cell reconstitution after alpha-beta-depleted transplantation in children. Broader study findings: Several hundred expanded graft clones reportedly gave rise to the alpha-beta T cells present about two months after transplant. The main origin of T-cell counts and diversity one year after transplant was newly produced T cells. The study traced high day-60 TCRbeta diversity in some patients to surviving recipient T cells and thymic progenitors.

There are a few counts of this clonotype. The antigen remains undetermined. Germline values: CDR1 SQVTM, CDR2 ANQGSEA. This CDR3 spans 11 amino acids. Trimming pared 2 bases from V and 7 bases from J, leaving 8 bases between. It was with unique molecular identifiers that the TCRbeta library was prepared. MiXCR was run by TCRdb on the PCR reads, yielding one entry per CDR3 protein. In the table there are 180,000 or so distinct CDR3 sequences, 6.3% of which are singletons. This TCR derives from a girl under three years old with combined immunodeficiency, due to receive a stem cell transplant. The chain has TRBV29-1 and TRBJ1-2, with D tentatively TRBD1 (5 bases). Sample: PBMCs, taken before TCRalphabeta/CD19-depleted stem cell transplant. CDR3 nucleotide sequence: TGCAGCGTTGAATACGGGGGTGGCTACACCTTC. Translating gives CSVEYGGGYTF.